This TCR beta chain comes out of a study of T cells in Graves' hyperthyroidism and ophthalmopathy. Template material for amplifying TCR beta CDR3 regions consisted of RNA transcripts. An initial round of RT-PCR targeting the TCR CDR3 relied on the HTBI primer set. TCRdb re-derived calls from the multiplex PCR reads in MiXCR, one entry per CDR3 protein. The sample consists of a few hundred thousand distinct CDR3 sequences, 12% to 15% of them appearing once. Patients counted as stable if ophthalmopathy did not develop within 18 months. V shed 7 bases and J shed 0 bases, with 9 bases lying between them. Per the germline V gene, CDR1 is MNHNS and CDR2 is SASEGT. This CDR3 is built from 14 residues. This clonotype was observed many times.

This TCR was recovered from a woman younger than 35 with Graves' hyperthyroidism. This chain connects TRBV6-1 to TRBJ2-2; tentative D call: TRBD2 (6 bases). What was sequenced was blood. CDR3 DNA: TGTGCCAGCACCAGACTAGCGAACACCGGGGAGCTGTTTTTT. Translated: CASTRLANTGELFF.